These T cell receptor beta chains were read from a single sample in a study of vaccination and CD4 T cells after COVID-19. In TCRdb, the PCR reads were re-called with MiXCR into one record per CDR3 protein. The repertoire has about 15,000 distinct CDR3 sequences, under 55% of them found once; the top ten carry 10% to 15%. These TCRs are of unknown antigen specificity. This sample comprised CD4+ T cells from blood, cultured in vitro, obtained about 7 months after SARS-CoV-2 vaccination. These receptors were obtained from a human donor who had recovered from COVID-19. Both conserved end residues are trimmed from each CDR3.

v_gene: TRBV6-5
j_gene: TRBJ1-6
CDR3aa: ASSYGFQRAGSPLH

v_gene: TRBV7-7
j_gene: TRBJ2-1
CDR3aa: ASSLGRGGEQF

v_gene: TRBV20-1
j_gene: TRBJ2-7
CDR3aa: SARDPRSGTVGKQY

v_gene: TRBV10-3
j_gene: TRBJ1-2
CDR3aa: AISEVAARYGYT

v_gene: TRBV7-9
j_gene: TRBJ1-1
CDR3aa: ASSHGLPNTEAF

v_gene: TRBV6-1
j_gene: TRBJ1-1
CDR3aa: ASSMNTEAF

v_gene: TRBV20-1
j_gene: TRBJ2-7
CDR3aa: SARKDNYEQY

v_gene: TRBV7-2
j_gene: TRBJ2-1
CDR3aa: ASSPILLLTPSYNEQF

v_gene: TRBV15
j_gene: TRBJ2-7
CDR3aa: ATSRGGGRATYEQY

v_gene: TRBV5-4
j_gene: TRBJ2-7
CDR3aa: ASSSRGRSEQY

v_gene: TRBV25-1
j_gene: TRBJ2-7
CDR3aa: AARTGYEQY